What follows is one TCR beta chain and its context. This specimen belongs to a study of blood T cell repertoires in COVID-19. Background on the study: PBMCs, B-cell-depleted T cells, or T cells provided the cDNA or gDNA that made up the material.

The authors' processing: Reference gene primer amplification gave estimated nucleated cell counts. TCRdb's table, derived via immunoSEQ multiplex PCR, lists solely in-frame clones and lacks some. V and J calls and clone size come straight from that table; D and trimming were deduced from the DNA. The sample carries 250,000 to 300,000 clones, approximately 89% recorded once. Germline CDR1 LGHDT, CDR2 YNNKEL (reference sequence). This CDR3 region has 14 residues. V lost 4 bases and J 0 bases, leaving 10 bases between the germline ends. The sequencing sample was made of peripheral blood. The chain combines TRBV3-1 (or the pseudogene TRBV3-2) with TRBJ2-7; a possible D gene is TRBD1 (6 bases). The origin of this receptor is a woman in her sixties or seventies with acute or convalescent COVID-19. In DNA, the CDR3 is TGTGCCAGCAGCCCTGACAGGTCCTCCTACGAGCAGTACTTC. Residues: CASSPDRSSYEQYF.